These 10 T cell receptor beta chains share one sample of origin, sequenced in a study of control samples from healthy donors and cancer patients (dated by TCRdb to about 2020). The library was obtained by the immunoSEQ multiplex PCR assay. Not all clones reach the TCRdb copy of this immuneACCESS table, which keeps in-frame sequences only. Checked studies attribute under half of the gap to unresolved V genes and leave the rest unexplained. A total of about 150,000 clones appear in this sample, 85% to 95% of them only once. Of the sample, 5.5% to 6% is held by the ten largest clones. Sequencing was done on a sample of blood. These receptors originate from a man aged 35 to 55 in good health.

This clone has only one observation. This rearrangement joins TRBV5-1 to TRBJ2-2, with D unresolved. Per germline, CDR1 SGHRS and CDR2 YFSETQ. CDR3 length: 13 residues. Trimming took 6 bases from V and 1 from J, leaving 7 bases between them. This CDR3 reads CASTWGNTGELFF. The CDR3 DNA follows: TGCGCCAGCACTTGGGGGAACACCGGGGAGCTGTTTTTT.

This chain uses TRBV6-6 with TRBJ1-1; 9 bases match TRBD1. V gave up 6 bases and J gave up 6 bases; unmatched junction bases: 14. CDR1 is MNHNY, CDR2 SVGAGI, per germline (reference sequence). The CDR3 is made up of 16 amino acids. The CDR3, as DNA: TGTGCCAGCAGACAGTCACCGGGACAGGGAGGGCCTGAAGCTTTCTTT. Its translation: CASRQSPGQGGPEAFF.

The chain couples TRBV24-1 to TRBJ2-2; 10 bases align to TRBD1. J was trimmed by 4 bases and V by 1 base; bases with no gene match: 2. Germline loops: CDR1 KGHDR, CDR2 SFDVKD. The CDR3 extends over 16 amino acids. This CDR3 reads CATSDLGTGVTGELFF. Here the CDR3 DNA reads TGTGCCACCAGTGATTTAGGGACAGGGGTCACCGGGGAGCTGTTTTTT.

This clone was observed a single time. V usage is TRBV6-2 or TRBV6-3 and J usage is TRBJ2-7; perhaps TRBD1 as D (6 bases). V lost 6 bases and J lost 3, with 9 bases in between. The CDR3 spans 12 residues. Per germline, CDR1 MNHEY and CDR2 SVGEGT. The CDR3 nucleotides read TGTGCCAGCAGCCAGGACAGCTACGAGCAGTACTTC. Its protein is CASSQDSYEQYF.

The V and J genes are TRBV20-1 and TRBJ2-7, with 9 bases identical to TRBD1. J lost 4 bases, V lost 3 bases, and 4 bases had no gene match. The CDR3 consists of 13 residues. Per germline, CDR1 DFQATT and CDR2 SNEGSKA (reference sequence). The CDR3 sequence: CSASGTGSYEQYF. DNA of the CDR3: TGCAGTGCTAGTGGGACAGGGTCTTACGAGCAGTACTTC.

The chain links TRBV6-5 to TRBJ1-2; D is possibly TRBD1 (6 bases). V was shortened by 5 bases and J by 8 bases, with 15 bases between the two germline ends. CDR3 size: 13 residues. From germline, CDR1 is MNHEY and CDR2 SVGAGI. The CDR3 sequence: CASSNRVREGYTF. Here the CDR3 DNA reads TGTGCCAGCAGTAACAGGGTTAGAGAGGGCTACACCTTC.

This clone came up once. The gene calls are TRBV6-5 and TRBJ1-2; D is perhaps TRBD1 (5 bases). Germline CDR1 reads MNHEY; CDR2 reads SVGAGI. This CDR3 spans 14 amino acids. V was clipped by 8 bases and J by 2 bases, with 15 bases between them. CDR3 in amino acids: CASQWGTNNYGYTF. For the CDR3, the DNA is TGTGCCAGCCAGTGGGGGACGAACAACTATGGCTACACCTTC.

V gene TRBV5-1 combines with J gene TRBJ1-2; 7 positions match TRBD1. The CDR3 loop spans 13 amino acids. The ends lost 5 bases at V and 8 bases at J; junction bases unmatched: 9. CDR1 is SGHRS, CDR2 YFSETQ, per germline. CDR3 sequence: CASSYGQAWGYTF. CDR3 in DNA: TGCGCCAGCAGTTATGGACAGGCTTGGGGCTACACCTTC. Complete variable domain (other parts from reference TRBV5-1 and TRBJ1-2): KAGVTQTPRYLIKTRGQQVTLSCSPISGHRSVSWYQQTPGQGLQFLFEYFSETQRNKGNFPGRFSGRQFSNSRSEMNVSTLELGDSALYLCASSYGQAWGYTFGSGTRLTVV.

The chain has TRBV6-1 and TRBJ1-6; tentative D call: TRBD1 (5 bases). Germline values: CDR1 MNHNS, CDR2 SASEGT. V dropped 4 bases and J dropped 0 bases, with 16 bases sitting between them. The CDR3 covers 18 residues. CDR3 amino acids: CASSGSSGSSSYNSPLHF. The CDR3 DNA reads as TGTGCCAGCAGTGGGTCCTCAGGGTCGAGCTCCTATAATTCACCCCTCCACTTT.

The chain links TRBV27 to TRBJ2-7; 8 bases agree with TRBD1. Germline loops: CDR1 MNHEY, CDR2 SMNVEV (reference sequence). CDR3 length: 14 amino acids. With 2 bases clipped from V and 2 bases from J, the junction kept 2 bases outside the gene matches. The CDR3 here is CASSLGTGPYEQYF. CDR3 sequence (DNA): TGTGCCAGCAGTTTAGGGACAGGACCCTACGAGCAGTACTTC.